This T cell receptor beta chain appears in the sequencing data of a study of response to subunit inactivated influenza vaccine. A single record per CDR3 protein comes from TCRdb applying MiXCR to the RT-PCR reads. The table lists 400,000 to 650,000 distinct CDR3 sequences, about 7.2% of them singletons. Broader study findings: Seasonal influenza vaccination, on each occasion, was suggested by the authors to recruit few new T cells.

This CDR3 comprises 17 residues. The J segment lost 4 bases and the V segment lost 4 bases, leaving 9 bases of the junction unmatched. CDR1 is ENHRY, CDR2 SYGVKD, per germline. Details on this clonotype: Antigen: not known.

The sequencing here drew on PBMCs from blood, taken roughly 24 months after vaccination. The rearrangement joins TRBV10-3 to TRBJ2-2, with TRBD1 identical over 10 bases. This clonotype was sampled from a man aged 50-75 years who received an inactivated influenza vaccine. CDR3 DNA sequence: TGTGCCATCAGTGGCGTTGGGACAGGGGTGCGCACCGGGGAGCTGTTTTTT. Translated, it gives CAISGVGTGVRTGELFF.